The rows below give T cell receptor beta chains drawn from one sample of a study of T-cell reconstitution after alpha-beta-depleted transplantation in children. From the PCR reads, TCRdb called clonotypes with MiXCR, one entry per CDR3 protein. The sample has about 260,000 distinct CDR3 sequences, under 14% seen once. Sequencing used peripheral blood, obtained 180 days after TCRalphabeta/CD19-depleted stem cell transplant. The receptors come from a male patient between 2 and 10 years old who had a stem cell transplant for chronic granulomatous disease, so the T cells may come from the graft donor. Both conserved end residues are part of each CDR3. The D gene is left open where the match is weak. Clone size is stated in some rows and not others, as once, few, many or a class when expanded.

many,TRBJ2-7,TRBV6-2/TRBV6-3,TRBD1,CASSPPSRLGQAYEQYF,TGTGCCAGCAGTCCCCCCTCACGACTGGGACAGGCCTACGAGCAGTACTTC
-,TRBJ2-4,TRBV20-1,-,CCASWQQGILAKNIQYF,TGCTGCGCTAGTTGGCAGCAAGGCATCCTAGCCAAAAACATTCAGTACTTC
many,TRBJ2-2,TRBV12-3/TRBV12-4,-,CASSRFWTANTGELFF,TGTGCCAGCAGTCGTTTTTGGACAGCGAACACCGGGGAGCTGTTTTTT
many,TRBJ1-6,TRBV9,-,CASSVEGAGNSPLHF,TGTGCCAGCAGCGTAGAAGGGGCGGGTAATTCACCCCTCCACTTT
many,TRBJ2-7,TRBV28,TRBD2,CASRPQGGNPYEQYF,TGTGCCAGCAGACCTCAGGGAGGGAATCCCTACGAGCAGTACTTC
-,TRBJ1-4,TRBV5-4,-,CASSLMPPAANEKLFF,TGTGCCAGCAGCTTGATGCCCCCAGCGGCTAATGAAAAACTGTTTTTT
many,TRBJ2-2,TRBV27,-,CASSLVMGGRELFF,TGTGCCAGCAGTTTAGTAATGGGGGGCCGGGAGCTGTTTTTT
many,TRBJ1-5,TRBV15,-,CATSRDRGLDINQPQHF,TGTGCCACCAGCAGAGATCGGGGGTTGGATATCAATCAGCCCCAGCATTTT
few,TRBJ2-4,TRBV12-3/TRBV12-4,-,CASSSPRGDPKIAKNIQYF,TGTGCCAGCAGCAGCCCTAGGGGAGACCCAAAAATAGCCAAAAACATTCAGTACTTC
many,TRBJ2-7,TRBV5-1,TRBD2,CASSRTSGSLGEQYF,TGCGCCAGCAGCAGGACTAGCGGGAGCTTGGGAGAGCAGTACTTC
many,TRBJ2-1,TRBV6-5,-,CASSYSASLGNEQFF,TGTGCCAGCAGTTACTCCGCCTCTCTCGGCAATGAGCAGTTCTTC
many,TRBJ1-1,TRBV9,-,CASSVAAGHLGEAFF,TGTGCCAGCAGCGTAGCTGCGGGACATCTGGGTGAAGCTTTCTTT
many,TRBJ1-2,TRBV7-2,TRBD1,CASSLRQGGYGYTF,TGTGCCAGCAGCTTAAGACAGGGTGGCTATGGCTACACCTTC
many,TRBJ1-6,TRBV12-3/TRBV12-4,-,CASSFGLDSPLHF,TGTGCCAGCAGTTTCGGGTTGGATTCACCCCTCCACTTT
many,TRBJ1-6,TRBV5-1,-,CASSSAQGRSPLHF,TGCGCCAGCAGCTCGGCACAGGGACGGTCACCCCTCCACTTT
many,TRBJ2-7,TRBV19,TRBD1,CATTPGTGNYEQYF,TGTGCCACCACACCGGGGACAGGGAACTACGAGCAGTACTTC
many,TRBJ2-2,TRBV3-1,-,CASSQEVGDTGELFF,TGTGCCAGCAGCCAAGAAGTCGGAGACACCGGGGAGCTGTTTTTT
many,TRBJ2-2,TRBV12-5,TRBD2,CASGSQGASGNTGELFF,TGTGCTAGTGGTTCCCAAGGGGCTAGCGGAAACACCGGGGAGCTGTTTTTT